This T cell receptor (beta chain) was recorded in a study of blood T cell repertoires in COVID-19. Losses at the gene ends were 6 bases for V and 4 bases for J; bases not matched to a gene: 9. Germline V CDR1 and CDR2: ENHRY, SYGVKD. The CDR3 has 16 amino acids. Sequencing used immunoSEQ multiplex PCR; TCRdb keeps in-frame clones, though not all of them. Altogether around 200,000 clones are present, 70% to 90% being singletons, with the ten largest covering 7% to 7.5%. J is TRBJ2-3 and V is TRBV10-3, with 11 nucleotides matching TRBD2. The sequenced sample was peripheral blood. This sequence originates from a woman of 80 years or more in a cohort sampled during active or convalescent COVID-19. CDR3 amino acids: CAISYGSGGVSDTQYF. In DNA, the CDR3 is TGTGCCATCAGCTACGGTAGCGGGGGGGTATCAGATACGCAGTATTTT.